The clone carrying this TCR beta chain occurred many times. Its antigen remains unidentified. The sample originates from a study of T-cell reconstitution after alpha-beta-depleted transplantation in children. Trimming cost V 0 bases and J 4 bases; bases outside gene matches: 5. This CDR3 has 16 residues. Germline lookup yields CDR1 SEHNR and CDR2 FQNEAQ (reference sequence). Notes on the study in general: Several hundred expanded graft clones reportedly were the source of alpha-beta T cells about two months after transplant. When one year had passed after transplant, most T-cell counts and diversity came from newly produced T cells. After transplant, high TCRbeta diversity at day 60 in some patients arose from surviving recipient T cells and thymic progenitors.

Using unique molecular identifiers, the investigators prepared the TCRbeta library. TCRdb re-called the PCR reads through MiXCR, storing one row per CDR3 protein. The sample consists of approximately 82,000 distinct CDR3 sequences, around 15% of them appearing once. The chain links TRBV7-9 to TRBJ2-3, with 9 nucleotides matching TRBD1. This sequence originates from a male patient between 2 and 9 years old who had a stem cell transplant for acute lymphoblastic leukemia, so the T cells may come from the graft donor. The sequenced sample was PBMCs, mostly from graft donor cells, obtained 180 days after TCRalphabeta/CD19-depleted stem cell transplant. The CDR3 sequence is CASSLAVGQGADTQYF. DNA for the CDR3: TGTGCCAGCAGCTTAGCCGTGGGACAGGGAGCAGATACGCAGTATTTT.